A single sample is the source of the 21 T cell receptor beta chains below, sequenced in a study of identical twins. MiXCR, applied by TCRdb to the 5' RACE reads, yields one record per CDR3 protein. This sample carries around 650,000 distinct CDR3 sequences, around 7.4% of them seen once, and the ten largest clones take 1.5% to 2%. This same sample was also part of a study on yellow fever vaccine responses in identical twins.

Sequenced input: PBMCs. These receptors were obtained from a woman younger than 30 in good health.

This clonotype was counted ten times or more. CDR3 loop: CASRPDRVTEAFF. Here the CDR3 DNA reads TGTGCCAGCAGGCCCGACAGGGTCACTGAAGCTTTCTTT. The chain links TRBV12-3 or TRBV12-4 to TRBJ1-1, with 7 bases matching TRBD1. CDR3 size: 13 residues. The trim removed 6 bases at V and 4 bases at J, leaving 5 bases unmatched.

Many counts were recorded for this clonotype. V and J are TRBV29-1 and TRBJ2-3, with 7 bases fitting TRBD2. V lost 4 bases, J lost 1 base, and 8 bases stayed unmatched. Germline CDR1 and CDR2: SQVTM and ANQGSEA. This CDR3 has 15 amino acids. CDR3 sequence (DNA): TGCAGCGTTGTGGGCGGGAGATACGGCACAGATACGCAGTATTTT. As protein: CSVVGGRYGTDTQYF.

This clonotype was seen only a few times. The chain joins TRBV28 to TRBJ2-5; 12 nucleotides align to TRBD2. Germline V lookup: CDR1 MDHEN, CDR2 SYDVKM. With 8 bases clipped from V and 4 bases from J, the junction kept 8 bases outside the gene matches. The CDR3 spans 15 residues. For the CDR3, the DNA is TGTGCCAGCGGCCAGACTAGCGGGGGCCGAGAGACCCAGTACTTC. Protein: CASGQTSGGRETQYF.

Concerning this clonotype itself: Germline is not matched at one junction end, which may reflect a read error. The V call is TRBV6-2 or TRBV6-3, the J call TRBJ1-4, with D perhaps matching TRBD1 (5 bases). The length of the CDR3 is 13 residues. Germline V gene lookup returns CDR1 MNHEY and CDR2 SVGEGT. The CDR3 spells CASSYYPGLEATF. The CDR3 DNA reads as TGTGCCAGCAGTTACTATCCGGGACTAGAGGCCACATTT.

The table lists this clonotype with many counts. V and J are TRBV28 and TRBJ2-3; 7 bases are a match to TRBD1. The CDR3 contains 16 residues. Germline CDR1 and CDR2: MDHEN and SYDVKM. The V and J ends lost 5 bases and 1 base, in that order; junction bases with no gene match: 9. CDR3 in DNA: TGTGCCAGCAGTCCATCCCCCGGACAGGGCACAGATACGCAGTATTTT. Translated, it gives CASSPSPGQGTDTQYF.

This clonotype was counted ten times or more. The rearrangement links TRBV5-1 to TRBJ2-3; D is possibly TRBD1 (5 bases). The V end lost 1 base, the J end lost 2 bases, and 14 bases lay between the germline ends. This CDR3 is 16 amino acids long. Germline assignment: CDR1 SGHRS and CDR2 YFSETQ. The DNA of the CDR3 is TGCGCCAGCAGCTTGAGACAGCGCTCAAACACAGATACGCAGTATTTT. This sequence encodes CASSLRQRSNTDTQYF.

This clonotype was detected only a few times. The chain is built from TRBV15 and TRBJ1-1; D remains ambiguous. Germline CDR1 LNHNV, CDR2 YYDKDF (reference sequence). Trimming left V 0 bases short and J 4 bases short, with 9 bases between. The CDR3 has 14 amino acids. The CDR3 is CATSRDSEFTEAFF. The CDR3 coding sequence is TGTGCCACCAGCAGAGATAGCGAATTCACTGAAGCTTTCTTT.

This clonotype occurred a few times. The chain recombines TRBV15 with TRBJ1-1, with no clear D. Looked up from germline, CDR1 is LNHNV and CDR2 is YYDKDF (reference sequence). The CDR3 is 14 residues long. Trimming removed 3 bases from V and 3 bases from J, with 11 bases in between. In DNA, the CDR3 is TGTGCCACCAGCAGGACTCTATTAGACACTGAAGCTTTCTTT. Its translation: CATSRTLLDTEAFF.

The V call is TRBV6-2 or TRBV6-3, the J call TRBJ1-5; the D is unclear. V lost 7 bases to trimming and J lost 7 bases, with 17 bases between them. The CDR3 extends over 14 amino acids. Germline assignment: CDR1 MNHEY and CDR2 SVGEGT. The CDR3 nucleotides are TGTGCCAGCACGGCGGACCCTAACCCACAGCCCCAGCATTTT. Translated, it gives CASTADPNPQPQHF.

This clonotype was observed a few times. J is TRBJ2-5 and V is TRBV4-1; D assignment may be TRBD1 or TRBD2 (7 bases each). Germline V lookup: CDR1 MGHRA, CDR2 YSYEKL. Trimming shortened V by 4 bases and J by 4 bases, and 16 bases separated the two germline ends. The CDR3 is 15 amino acids. The CDR3 DNA follows: TGCGCCAGCAGCCCCCCTGGGGAGGGGGCAGAGACCCAGTACTTC. It yields the protein CASSPPGEGAETQYF.

This clonotype came up many times. The V and J genes are TRBV29-1 and TRBJ2-5; TRBD1 aligns across 7 bases. The trim removed 4 bases at V and 4 bases at J, leaving 6 bases unmatched. CDR1 is SQVTM, CDR2 ANQGSEA, per germline. The CDR3 extends over 13 amino acids. CDR3 sequence: CSVGQGEGETQYF. In nucleotides, the CDR3 is TGCAGCGTTGGTCAGGGGGAAGGAGAGACCCAGTACTTC.

This clonotype was observed many times. The V gene is TRBV10-3, the J gene TRBJ1-5; TRBD1 is a possible D gene (6 bases). V lost 3 bases and J lost 4, with 13 bases in between. This CDR3 has 15 amino acids. Germline V gene sequence: CDR1 ENHRY, CDR2 SYGVKD. CDR3 region: CAISDLGRGNQPQHF. Written as DNA, the CDR3 is TGTGCCATCAGTGATCTTGGGAGGGGGAATCAGCCCCAGCATTTT.

In its sample, this clonotype was seen a few times. This chain uses TRBV4-1 with TRBJ2-3; unclear D gene. The ends were cut back, 3 bases at V and 0 bases at J, with 10 bases in the middle. This CDR3 has 15 residues. Per germline, CDR1 MGHRA and CDR2 YSYEKL. The CDR3 DNA reads as TGCGCCAGCAGCCAGTCGGAGACAAGCACAGATACGCAGTATTTT. It specifies CASSQSETSTDTQYF.

The rearrangement joins TRBV4-1 to TRBJ2-6; 10 bases line up with TRBD1. The CDR3 loop spans 19 amino acids. Trimming took 3 bases from V and 0 from J; bases not matched to a gene: 8. Germline CDR1 is MGHRA and CDR2 is YSYEKL. This CDR3 is CASSQTTGGLGSGANVLTF. In DNA form, the CDR3 reads TGCGCCAGCAGCCAGACGACAGGGGGCTTGGGCTCTGGGGCCAACGTCCTGACTTTC.

V is TRBV7-9 and J is TRBJ1-2, with D uncertain. The ends were cut back, 5 bases at V and 4 bases at J, with 11 bases in the middle. In germline, CDR1 is SEHNR, CDR2 FQNEAQ (reference sequence). The CDR3 has 13 residues. The chain's CDR3 is CASSQRKIYGYTF. The CDR3 DNA reads TGTGCCAGCAGCCAGAGGAAGATCTATGGCTACACCTTC.

This clonotype has a count of ten or more. This chain connects TRBV6-5 to TRBJ2-5; 9 bases match TRBD2. The CDR3 loop spans 11 amino acids. Germline CDR1 is MNHEY and CDR2 is SVGAGI. The junction had 4 bases not matched to a gene; V was cut back by 6 bases and J by 11 bases. Written as DNA, the CDR3 is TGTGCCAGCAGATTAGCGGGGGAGCAGTACTTC. It is translated as CASRLAGEQYF.

This clonotype was seen more than once but under ten times. V usage is TRBV6-5 and J usage is TRBJ2-1, with 8 bases fitting TRBD2. Germline assignment: CDR1 MNHEY and CDR2 SVGAGI. The trim removed 4 bases at V and 7 bases at J, leaving 9 bases unmatched. This CDR3 is built from 15 residues. The CDR3 loop is CASSSGLANKNEQFF. CDR3 nucleotides: TGTGCCAGCAGTTCTGGACTAGCCAATAAGAATGAGCAGTTCTTC.

The table lists this clonotype with many counts. This chain joins TRBV10-3 and TRBJ2-1, with 13 bases fitting TRBD2. The junction had 16 bases not matched to a gene; V was cut back by 5 bases and J by 6 bases. There are 19 residues in the CDR3. Germline-derived CDR1 and CDR2 are ENHRY and SYGVKD. The CDR3 bases are TGTGCCATCAGTCCAAGGACTAGCGGGAGCCAATCGGGGGTCAATGAGCAGTTCTTC. Encoded protein: CAISPRTSGSQSGVNEQFF.

This clonotype was recorded at least ten times. The rearrangement uses TRBV5-1 and TRBJ2-2, with TRBD1 identical over 8 bases. The CDR3 contains 14 residues. The germline V gene has CDR1 SGHRS and CDR2 YFSETQ. The trim removed 4 bases at V and 5 bases at J, leaving 4 bases unmatched. The CDR3 nucleotides are TGCGCCAGCAGCCCCTGGACAGGGACCGGGGAGCTGTTTTTT. Protein: CASSPWTGTGELFF.

The chain couples TRBV20-1 to TRBJ2-5; D remains unclear. Germline V gives CDR1 DFQATT, CDR2 SNEGSKA (reference sequence). Trimming shortened V by 3 bases and J by 5 bases, and 13 bases separated the two germline ends. CDR3 size: 13 residues. The CDR3 coding sequence is TGCAGTGCTAGTTTTAGGTTTGTTGAGACCCAGTACTTC. Its protein is CSASFRFVETQYF.

Only a few counts were recorded for this clonotype. This rearrangement joins TRBV2 to TRBJ1-5; maybe TRBD1 (6 bases). This CDR3 region has 14 residues. Trimming left V 5 bases short and J 2 bases short, with 10 bases between. The germline V gene has CDR1 SNHLY and CDR2 FYNNEI. The CDR3 loop is CASSWTEGNQPQHF. CDR3 nucleotides: TGTGCCAGCAGTTGGACAGAGGGCAATCAGCCCCAGCATTTT.